The 32 T cell receptor beta chains in this list originate from one sample, sequenced in a study of T cell repertoires in cytomegalovirus infection (dated by TCRdb to about 2019). Sequencing was performed on an Illumina HiSeq 1500. TCRdb took the public reads, trimmed them with fastp at Q25, ran MiXCR for clone calling and kept in-frame beta chains. Each CDR3 protein gets just one entry, which takes the most common genes and DNA from the rows behind it. A total of roughly 500,000 distinct CDR3 sequences appear in this sample, 11% of them only once. More than 8.5% of the sample belongs to the ten largest clones. The sequenced sample was PBMCs. All receptors come from a human donor in good health (CMV status not recorded). Some clones in this sample may be carry-over from other donors' samples.

This clonotype showed up just a few times. The chain employs TRBV5-1 and TRBJ2-3, with D possibly matching TRBD1 (5 bases). Trimming took 4 bases from V and 2 from J, leaving 20 bases between them. The CDR3 has 17 residues. Germline V gives CDR1 SGHRS, CDR2 YFSETQ. The CDR3 region has the DNA TGCGCCAGCAGCCCGACAGCGTACTCAACAAACACAGATACGCAGTATTTT. Translated: CASSPTAYSTNTDTQYF.

In this sample, this clonotype turned up many times. This chain connects TRBV11-2 to TRBJ2-7, with D maybe TRBD1 (6 bases). Germline V gene sequence: CDR1 SGHAT, CDR2 FQNNGV. V dropped 4 bases and J dropped 6 bases, with 16 bases sitting between them. The CDR3 covers 14 residues. Here the CDR3 reads CASSSPRRGGEQYF. The CDR3, as DNA: TGTGCCAGCAGCTCACCCCGCAGGGGCGGCGAGCAGTACTTC.

The rearrangement joins TRBV20-1 to TRBJ2-5; possibly TRBD2 for D (6 bases). The V end lost 0 bases, the J end lost 7 bases, and 9 bases lay between the germline ends. This CDR3 region has 12 residues. Germline V lookup: CDR1 DFQATT, CDR2 SNEGSKA (reference sequence). CDR3 loop: CSARDLGRTQYF. The CDR3 nucleotides read TGCAGTGCTAGAGACCTCGGGAGGACCCAGTACTTC.

Turning to this clonotype: The conserved phenylalanine or tryptophan is not found at the CDR3 terminus, so this likely reflects a read error. The DNA is left out, because the CDR3 cannot be placed on it with certainty; the CDR3 is given as TCRdb lists it. The chain joins TRBV30 to TRBJ2-5; no check of the table's D call, TRBD2, against the DNA was made. Germline V CDR1 and CDR2: GTSNPN, SVGIG (reference sequence). The CDR3 has 11 amino acids, counting both end residues. The CDR3 protein is CAWRAGGLSFV.

The rearrangement links TRBV25-1 to TRBJ1-2; 7 bases are a match to TRBD1. The CDR3 has 15 residues. From germline, CDR1 is MGHDK and CDR2 SYGVNS. Trimming removed 5 bases from V and 4 bases from J; junction bases left unmatched: 10. The CDR3 spells CASSPGGGGAYGYTF. The DNA for the CDR3 is TGTGCCAGCAGTCCAGGGGGTGGGGGCGCCTATGGCTACACCTTC.

The gene calls are TRBV2 and TRBJ2-1; possibly TRBD1 or TRBD2 for D (5 bases each). Germline V gives CDR1 SNHLY, CDR2 FYNNEI. The CDR3 runs to 15 residues. Trimming pared 5 bases from V and 6 bases from J, leaving 17 bases between. The CDR3 loop reads CASSFYGTASNEQFF. The CDR3 DNA is TGTGCCAGCAGTTTCTACGGGACGGCCAGCAATGAGCAGTTCTTC.

The V gene is TRBV7-9, the J gene TRBJ1-1; tentatively, D is TRBD1 (5 bases). V lost 11 bases and J lost 5, with 18 bases in between. The CDR3 has 13 amino acids. Germline assignment: CDR1 SEHNR and CDR2 FQNEAQ (reference sequence). CDR3: CASREGMGTEAFF. The CDR3 DNA reads TGTGCCTCTCGGGAGGGGATGGGGACTGAAGCTTTCTTT.

The chain couples TRBV29-1 to TRBJ2-7; no firm D call. Germline assignment: CDR1 SQVTM and CDR2 ANQGSEA. The CDR3 consists of 13 residues. The V end lost 4 bases, the J end lost 4 bases, and 14 bases lay between the germline ends. CDR3 in amino acids: CSVGYLDQYEQYF. The CDR3 bases are TGCAGCGTTGGATATTTGGACCAGTACGAGCAGTACTTC.

This clonotype has more than one count but fewer than ten. The J gene is TRBJ1-2, the V gene TRBV6-5; 12 positions agree with TRBD1. This CDR3 spans 15 amino acids. The junction had 5 bases not matched to a gene; V was cut back by 2 bases and J by 7 bases. Germline V gene lookup returns CDR1 MNHEY and CDR2 SVGAGI. The CDR3 spells CASSYGTGGGFGYTF. DNA of the CDR3: TGTGCCAGCAGTTACGGGACAGGGGGCGGATTTGGCTACACCTTC.

There are many counts of this clonotype. J is TRBJ2-1 and V is TRBV6-1, with 8 nucleotides matching TRBD1. V dropped 6 bases and J dropped 5; count of bases not matched to a gene: 6. This CDR3 has 14 amino acids. Germline V lookup: CDR1 MNHNS, CDR2 SASEGT. CDR3 residues: CASRRTGPNNEQFF. The CDR3 nucleotides read TGTGCCAGCAGGCGGACAGGGCCAAACAATGAGCAGTTCTTC.

The chain uses TRBV20-1 and TRBJ2-5; TRBD1 matches 7 bases. Germline values: CDR1 DFQATT, CDR2 SNEGSKA (reference sequence). The CDR3 runs 13 residues. The trim removed 6 bases at V and 7 bases at J, leaving 11 bases unmatched. The CDR3 DNA reads TGCAGTGCGATGACGGGACAGAGCGCGACCCAGTACTTC. Protein: CSAMTGQSATQYF.

This clonotype was counted a few times. The V and J genes are TRBV6-6 and TRBJ2-7; unclear D gene. The CDR3 has 13 residues. Looked up from germline, CDR1 is MNHNY and CDR2 is SVGAGI (reference sequence). V was pared by 5 bases and J by 7 bases, with 15 bases between. CDR3 bases: TGTGCCAGCAGTAACCCGCAGGTGGAAGAGCAGTACTTC. Translating it yields CASSNPQVEEQYF.

The table lists this clonotype with a few counts. The chain joins TRBV24-1 to TRBJ2-5; 9 bases line up with TRBD1. Germline lookup yields CDR1 KGHDR and CDR2 SFDVKD. CDR3 size: 13 residues. V shed 10 bases and J 6 bases; nucleotides not matched to a gene: 8. The CDR3 DNA follows: TGTGCCACGCGGGGACAGGGCCAGCAGACCCAGTACTTC. Translation gives CATRGQGQQTQYF.

This clonotype was observed at least ten times. This chain joins TRBV7-6 and TRBJ2-6; D ambiguous. The CDR3 contains 16 residues. V lost 9 bases and J 1 base, leaving 16 bases between the germline ends. Germline lookup yields CDR1 SGHVS and CDR2 FNYEAQ. CDR3 nucleotide sequence: TGTGCCAGTACCATGGGCAGCCGATCTGGGGCCAACGTCCTGACTTTC. Translated, it gives CASTMGSRSGANVLTF.

The V and J genes are TRBV12-3 or TRBV12-4 and TRBJ1-1; tentative D call: TRBD1 (5 bases). There are 15 residues in the CDR3. V lost 4 bases and J 5 bases, leaving 17 bases between the germline ends. The CDR3 here is CASSSPVGGRTEAFF. CDR3 nucleotides: TGTGCCAGCAGTTCCCCCGTGGGGGGAAGAACTGAAGCTTTCTTT.

This clonotype was observed at least ten times. The chain is built from TRBV12-3 or TRBV12-4 and TRBJ1-1, with 9 nucleotides matching TRBD1. The CDR3 is 16 amino acids. Trimming at V came to 6 bases and at J to 4 bases, leaving 12 bases not matched to a gene. Here the CDR3 DNA reads TGTGCCAGCAGACCCGGGACAGGGAGGGGGGGCACTGAAGCTTTCTTT. It codes for CASRPGTGRGGTEAFF.

The V and J genes are TRBV18 and TRBJ2-5; either TRBD1 or TRBD2 may supply D (5 bases each). Germline assignment: CDR1 KGHSH and CDR2 LQKENI. Trimming took off 1 base at V and 5 bases at J, with 11 bases between the two ends. This CDR3 spans 14 amino acids. The CDR3 protein is CASSPLVEGETQYF. The CDR3 bases are TGTGCCAGCTCACCACTCGTAGAGGGGGAGACCCAGTACTTC.

With regard to this clonotype: Given a much more abundant clone one base away, this may be a read error. The chain is built from TRBV20-1 and TRBJ2-3, with D perhaps TRBD2 (5 bases). The CDR3 spans 15 residues. Trimming removed 0 bases at V and 4 bases at J, with 14 bases between. The germline gives CDR1 DFQATT, CDR2 SNEGSKA (reference sequence). In nucleotides, the CDR3 is TGCAGTGCTAGAGATCAGCGGAGGAGCGCAGATACGCAGTATTTT. Translation: CSARDQRRSADTQYF.

The sample holds many counts of this clonotype. CDR3 loop: CASSQDQNRGPITGELFF. The CDR3 DNA reads as TGTGCCAGCAGCCAAGATCAAAATAGGGGCCCTATCACCGGGGAGCTGTTTTTT. The rearrangement links TRBV4-2 to TRBJ2-2; D is possibly TRBD1 (5 bases). The CDR3 covers 18 residues. V lost 0 bases and J 4 bases, leaving 18 bases between the germline ends. CDR1 is LGHNA and CDR2 is YNFKEQ in the germline V gene.

This clonotype occurred many times. The V call is TRBV7-2, the J call TRBJ1-4; the D gene is possibly TRBD1 (6 bases). Per germline, CDR1 SGHTA and CDR2 FQGNSA. This CDR3 has 15 residues. Trimming took off 5 bases at V and 5 bases at J, with 15 bases between the two ends. CDR3 sequence reads: CASSQRGGLNEKLFF. The DNA of the CDR3 is TGTGCCAGCAGCCAACGAGGGGGATTGAATGAAAAACTGTTTTTT. Variable domain in full (rest from reference TRBV7-2 and TRBJ1-4): GAGVSQSPSNKVTEKGKDVELRCDPISGHTALYWYRQSLGQGLEFLIYFQGNSAPDKSGLPSDRFSAERTGGSVSTLTIQRTQQEDSAVYLCASSQRGGLNEKLFFGSGTQLSVL.

This clonotype was counted many times. The CDR3 spells CASSSLTGVTGELFF. DNA for the CDR3: TGTGCCAGCAGCTCGCTGACAGGGGTCACCGGGGAGCTGTTTTTT. The rearrangement joins TRBV7-8 to TRBJ2-2, with TRBD1 matching 8 bases. Trimming cost V 4 bases and J 4 bases; bases outside gene matches: 5. The germline CDR1 and CDR2 sequences are SGHVS and FQNEAQ. This CDR3 region has 15 residues.

The gene calls are TRBV27 and TRBJ2-7, with 8 bases identical to TRBD2. Losses at the gene ends were 6 bases for V and 7 bases for J; bases not matched to a gene: 14. Germline V gene sequence: CDR1 MNHEY, CDR2 SMNVEV (reference sequence). The CDR3 totals 15 residues. The CDR3 sequence: CASSPGGGGFREQYF. For the CDR3, the DNA is TGTGCCAGCAGCCCCGGCGGCGGGGGGTTCCGGGAGCAGTACTTC.

This clonotype was picked up many times. The chain has TRBV7-3 and TRBJ2-2; D unresolved. CDR1 is SGHTA and CDR2 is FQGTGA in the germline V gene. V gave up 2 bases and J gave up 2 bases, with 6 bases separating them. The CDR3 is 14 residues long. The CDR3 spells CASSLGSNTGELFF. CDR3 coding DNA: TGTGCCAGCAGCTTAGGCAGCAACACCGGGGAGCTGTTTTTT.

This clonotype has a count of ten or more. The CDR3 region has the DNA TGTGCCACCAGTCGGACAGACAACCACGGGGGCAATCAGCCCCAGCATTTT. Its translation: CATSRTDNHGGNQPQHF. The chain recombines TRBV24-1 with TRBJ1-5; D possibly corresponds to TRBD1 (6 bases). Trimming pared 6 bases from V and 2 bases from J, leaving 19 bases between. This CDR3 is 17 amino acids long. Germline-derived CDR1 and CDR2 are KGHDR and SFDVKD.

This clonotype was observed many times. The CDR3, as DNA: TGTGCCACCAGCAGAGATATTGGGACAGGGGTTCCCGGGGAGCTGTTTTTT. Translated: CATSRDIGTGVPGELFF. The genes are TRBV15 and TRBJ2-2; 10 nucleotides line up with TRBD1. The CDR3 length is 17 residues. V lost 0 bases and J lost 6; bases outside the gene matches: 7. In germline, CDR1 is LNHNV, CDR2 YYDKDF (reference sequence).

This clonotype was counted between two and nine times. This chain uses TRBV29-1 with TRBJ2-2, with D tentatively TRBD1 (7 bases). CDR3 size: 14 residues. Trimming cost V 7 bases and J 6 bases, with 18 bases left between them. The V gene's germline CDR1 is SQVTM and CDR2 ANQGSEA. CDR3 loop: CSARSRGRSGELFF. CDR3 coding DNA: TGCAGCGCCAGGTCCAGGGGGAGGTCCGGGGAGCTGTTTTTT.

The sample holds many counts of this clonotype. The rearrangement joins TRBV20-1 to TRBJ1-1, with a weak D call TRBD1 (5 bases). The V end was cut by 7 bases, the J end by 1 base, with 19 bases between. The CDR3 has 15 amino acids. Germline V lookup: CDR1 DFQATT, CDR2 SNEGSKA (reference sequence). The CDR3 DNA reads TGCAGTGGCAAACGATGGGCAGGGTCGAACACTGAAGCTTTCTTT. Translating gives CSGKRWAGSNTEAFF.

This clonotype was observed at least ten times. The chain links TRBV28 to TRBJ2-7; D is ambiguous. The germline CDR1 and CDR2 sequences are MDHEN and SYDVKM. The CDR3 sequence is 13 residues long. Trimming removed 0 bases from V and 3 bases from J, with 6 bases in between. CDR3 nucleotide sequence: TGTGCCAGCAGTTTATGGGCAGACTACGAGCAGTACTTC. It specifies CASSLWADYEQYF.

In its sample, this clonotype was seen a few times. The chain is built from TRBV9 and TRBJ2-1; D is possibly TRBD1 or TRBD2 (6 bases each). V shed 5 bases and J shed 5 bases, with 8 bases lying between them. The CDR3 length is 12 residues. The germline V gene has CDR1 SGDLS and CDR2 YYNGEE. CDR3 coding DNA: TGTGCCAGCAGGCGGGACAACAATGAGCAGTTCTTC. Protein product: CASRRDNNEQFF.

This clonotype was seen repeatedly, ten times or more. The chain carries TRBV10-3 and TRBJ1-5; TRBD1 matches 7 bases. CDR3 length: 17 amino acids. Trimming at V came to 6 bases and at J to 3 bases, leaving 14 bases not matched to a gene. The germline gives CDR1 ENHRY, CDR2 SYGVKD. In DNA form, the CDR3 reads TGTGCCATCAGCCAGAGTCGGGACAGTGCCTTCAATCAGCCCCAGCATTTT. It encodes CAISQSRDSAFNQPQHF.

In its sample, this clonotype was seen many times. V usage is TRBV7-8 and J usage is TRBJ2-1; 8 nucleotides match TRBD2. The CDR3 spans 17 residues. With 4 bases clipped from V and 2 bases from J, the junction kept 10 bases outside the gene matches. CDR1 is SGHVS, CDR2 FQNEAQ, per germline. In DNA form, the CDR3 reads TGTGCCAGCAGCTCTAGCGGCGGGGGGCTAGCCTACAATGAGCAGTTCTTC. Translated, it gives CASSSSGGGLAYNEQFF.

The rearrangement links TRBV19 to TRBJ1-3; D might be TRBD1 (6 bases). Germline CDR1 and CDR2: LNHDA and SQIVND (reference sequence). This CDR3 comprises 16 residues. V dropped 3 bases and J dropped 0 bases, with 12 bases sitting between them. The CDR3 DNA is TGTGCCAGTAGTATGGGGACATTCAGCTCTGGAAACACCATATATTTT. The encoded protein is CASSMGTFSSGNTIYF.